This paragraph covers one T cell receptor (beta chain) sequence. The PCR ran on 60 Vbeta and 13 Jbeta primers. TCRdb's table, derived via immunoSEQ multiplex PCR, lists solely in-frame clones and lacks some. The sample comprises some 130,000 clones, 75% to 85% of which are singletons, and 1% rests with the top ten. The sample originates from a study of cytomegalovirus exposure and HLA in healthy donors. Germline lookup yields CDR1 SGHTA and CDR2 FQGNSA. Trimming removed 4 bases from V and 6 bases from J; junction bases left unmatched: 10. CDR3 length: 15 amino acids. The chain combines TRBV7-2 with TRBJ2-7; 9 bases align to TRBD1. The specimen was PBMCs. This TCR was recovered from a middle-aged man in good health and CMV-seronegative. CDR3 DNA sequence: TGTGCCAGCAGCTCGTTATCCACAGGGGGCGGCGAGCAGTACTTC. Its protein product is CASSSLSTGGGEQYF.